Below, 9 T cell receptor beta chains from the same sample are listed, as sequenced in a study of blood T cell repertoires in COVID-19. Measured with immunoSEQ multiplex PCR; TCRdb has only the in-frame clones, and not every one. The table lists about 230,000 clones, 86% of them singletons. Sequenced: peripheral blood. These TCRs come from a man between 45 and 60 years old with COVID-19, enrolled during active disease.

This clone was detected only once. The CDR3 nucleotides read TGTGCCAGCAGCTGGACCCAGGGCTCCAACTATGGCTACACCTTC. Translated: CASSWTQGSNYGYTF. The chain combines TRBV6-2 or TRBV6-3 with TRBJ1-2; TRBD1 is a possible D gene (5 bases). Germline V gene sequence: CDR1 MNHEY, CDR2 SVGEGT. The CDR3 loop spans 15 amino acids. V was clipped by 6 bases and J by 2 bases, with 16 bases between them.

The chain recombines TRBV2 with TRBJ1-5; 8 bases fit TRBD1. The V gene's germline CDR1 is SNHLY and CDR2 FYNNEI. V dropped 3 bases and J dropped 6; count of bases not matched to a gene: 10. The CDR3 is 16 residues long. The CDR3 loop reads CASSEFRGQGSQPQHF. DNA for the CDR3: TGTGCCAGCAGTGAGTTCAGAGGACAGGGAAGTCAGCCCCAGCATTTT.

The V gene is TRBV7-2, the J gene TRBJ2-1, with a weak D call TRBD2 (6 bases). Trimming pared 2 bases from V and 3 bases from J, leaving 17 bases between. CDR3 length: 17 residues. In germline, CDR1 is SGHTA, CDR2 FQGNSA. CDR3 loop: CASSLRGLAGSYNEQFF. DNA for the CDR3: TGTGCCAGCAGCTTACGGGGGTTGGCGGGGAGCTACAATGAGCAGTTCTTC.

The chain carries TRBV7-2 and TRBJ1-2, with a weak D call TRBD1 (5 bases). V gave up 1 base and J gave up 6 bases, with 15 bases separating them. Germline V gene sequence: CDR1 SGHTA, CDR2 FQGNSA. This CDR3 comprises 15 residues. This CDR3 reads CASSLVGGEQNGYTF. The CDR3, as DNA: TGTGCCAGCAGCTTAGTCGGGGGGGAGCAGAATGGCTACACCTTC. Based on the CDR3 plus reference TRBV7-2 and TRBJ1-2, the full variable domain is GAGVSQSPSNKVTEKGKDVELRCDPISGHTALYWYRQSLGQGLEFLIYFQGNSAPDKSGLPSDRFSAERTGGSVSTLTIQRTQQEDSAVYLCASSLVGGEQNGYTFGSGTRLTVV.

J is TRBJ2-7 and V is TRBV11-2, with 8 bases matching TRBD1. The CDR3 spans 16 residues. Trimming cost V 3 bases and J 3 bases; bases outside gene matches: 10. The germline V gene has CDR1 SGHAT and CDR2 FQNNGV. The CDR3 sequence is CASSLAPGTGDYEQYF. As DNA, the CDR3 is TGTGCCAGCAGCTTGGCCCCCGGGACAGGAGACTACGAGCAGTACTTC.

This chain joins TRBV29-1 and TRBJ2-3; 15 nucleotides align to TRBD2. Germline CDR1 reads SQVTM; CDR2 reads ANQGSEA. V was pared by 4 bases and J by 6 bases, with 5 bases of the junction left unmatched. The CDR3 runs to 15 residues. The CDR3 DNA reads as TGCAGCGTTGTAGGACTAGCGGGGGGGAGGGATACGCAGTATTTT. Its protein is CSVVGLAGGRDTQYF.

This chain uses TRBV7-2 with TRBJ1-5; 7 bases agree with TRBD1. Germline loops: CDR1 SGHTA, CDR2 FQGNSA. The V segment lost 2 bases and the J segment 7 bases; nucleotides outside the gene matches: 8. The CDR3 length is 15 residues. In DNA form, the CDR3 reads TGTGCCAGCAGCTTACAACAGGGGAATCGCCAGCCCCAGCATTTT. Its translation: CASSLQQGNRQPQHF.

CDR3 nucleotide sequence: TGTGCCATCAGTGAGTTAGGAGCGGGAGACTACGAGCAGTACTTC. Amino acid sequence: CAISELGAGDYEQYF. The V call is TRBV10-3, the J call TRBJ2-7; 8 nucleotides line up with TRBD2. Per germline, CDR1 ENHRY and CDR2 SYGVKD. With 1 base clipped from V and 3 bases from J, the junction kept 5 bases outside the gene matches. This CDR3 is 15 amino acids long.

The chain has TRBV5-1 and TRBJ2-5; maybe TRBD1 (6 bases). Trimming removed 0 bases at V and 1 base at J, with 10 bases between. The CDR3 extends over 15 amino acids. Germline V gene sequence: CDR1 SGHRS, CDR2 YFSETQ. The CDR3 DNA reads as TGCGCCAGCAGCTTGGGTCAGGGGACCCAAGAGACCCAGTACTTC. Its translation is CASSLGQGTQETQYF.